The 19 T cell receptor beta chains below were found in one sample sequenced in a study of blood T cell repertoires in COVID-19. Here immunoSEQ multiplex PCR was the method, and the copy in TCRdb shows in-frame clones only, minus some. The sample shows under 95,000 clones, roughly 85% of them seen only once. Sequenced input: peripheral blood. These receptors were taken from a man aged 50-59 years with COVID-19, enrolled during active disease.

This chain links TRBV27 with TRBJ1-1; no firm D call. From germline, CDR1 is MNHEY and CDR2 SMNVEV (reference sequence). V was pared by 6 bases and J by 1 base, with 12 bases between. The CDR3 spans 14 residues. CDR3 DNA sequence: TGTGCCAGCAGCTTGGCGGGGTCGAACACTGAAGCTTTCTTT. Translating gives CASSLAGSNTEAFF.

Here the CDR3 reads CASSLVGAGGYEQYF. CDR3 in DNA: TGTGCCAGCAGCTTAGTTGGCGCGGGAGGGTACGAGCAGTACTTC. The chain couples TRBV11-2 to TRBJ2-7; 9 nucleotides line up with TRBD2. The ends lost 1 base at V and 4 bases at J; junction bases unmatched: 5. CDR3 length equals 15 residues. Germline V gene data show CDR1 as SGHAT and CDR2 as FQNNGV.

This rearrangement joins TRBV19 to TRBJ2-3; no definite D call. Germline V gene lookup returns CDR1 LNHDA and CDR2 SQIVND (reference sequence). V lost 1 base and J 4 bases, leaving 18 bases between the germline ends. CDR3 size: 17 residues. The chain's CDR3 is CASSIGRWAVFPDTQYF. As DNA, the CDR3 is TGTGCCAGTAGTATAGGTCGATGGGCAGTATTCCCAGATACGCAGTATTTT.

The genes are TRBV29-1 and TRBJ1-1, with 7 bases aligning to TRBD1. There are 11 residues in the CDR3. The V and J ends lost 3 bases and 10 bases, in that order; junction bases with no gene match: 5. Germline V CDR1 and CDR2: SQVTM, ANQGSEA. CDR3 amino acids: CSVEKGATAFF. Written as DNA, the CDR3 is TGCAGCGTTGAGAAGGGGGCCACAGCTTTCTTT.

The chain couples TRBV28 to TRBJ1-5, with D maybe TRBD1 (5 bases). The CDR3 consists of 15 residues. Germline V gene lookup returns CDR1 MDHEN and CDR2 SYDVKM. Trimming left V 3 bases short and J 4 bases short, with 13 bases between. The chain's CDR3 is CASSFPQGHNQPQHF. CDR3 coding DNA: TGTGCCAGCAGTTTCCCTCAGGGCCATAATCAGCCCCAGCATTTT.

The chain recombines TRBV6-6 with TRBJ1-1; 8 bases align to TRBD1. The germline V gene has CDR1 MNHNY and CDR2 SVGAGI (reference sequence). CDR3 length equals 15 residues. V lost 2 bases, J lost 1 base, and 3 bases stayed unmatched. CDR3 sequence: CASSYPGTGNTEAFF. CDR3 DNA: TGTGCCAGCAGTTACCCCGGGACAGGGAACACTGAAGCTTTCTTT.

The CDR3 region is CASSPTGEGDEQYF. The CDR3 bases are TGTGCCAGCAGCCCCACAGGGGAAGGGGACGAGCAGTACTTC. The chain uses TRBV6-5 and TRBJ2-7; 7 bases line up with TRBD1. V lost 6 bases and J lost 5; bases outside the gene matches: 10. Looked up from germline, CDR1 is MNHEY and CDR2 is SVGAGI. The CDR3 length is 14 residues.

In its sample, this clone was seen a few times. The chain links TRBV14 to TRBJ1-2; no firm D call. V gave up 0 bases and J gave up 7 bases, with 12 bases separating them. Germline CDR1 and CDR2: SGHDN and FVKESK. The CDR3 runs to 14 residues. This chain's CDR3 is CASSQDLLGLGYTF. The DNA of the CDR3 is TGTGCCAGCAGCCAAGATCTTCTAGGCCTTGGCTACACCTTC.

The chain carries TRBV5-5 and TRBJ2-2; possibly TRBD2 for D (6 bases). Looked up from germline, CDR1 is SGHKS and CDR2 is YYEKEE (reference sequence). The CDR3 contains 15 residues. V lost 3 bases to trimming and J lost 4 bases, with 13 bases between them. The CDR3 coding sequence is TGTGCCAGCAGCTCCAGGGAGGCGGGCACCGGGGAGCTGTTTTTT. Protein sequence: CASSSREAGTGELFF.

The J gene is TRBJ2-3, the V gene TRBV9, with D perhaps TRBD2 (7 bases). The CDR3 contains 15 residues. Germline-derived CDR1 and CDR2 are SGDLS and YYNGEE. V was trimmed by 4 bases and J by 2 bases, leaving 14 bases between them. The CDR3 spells CASSPEGGPTDTQYF. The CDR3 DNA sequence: TGTGCCAGCAGCCCAGAGGGGGGGCCCACAGATACGCAGTATTTT.

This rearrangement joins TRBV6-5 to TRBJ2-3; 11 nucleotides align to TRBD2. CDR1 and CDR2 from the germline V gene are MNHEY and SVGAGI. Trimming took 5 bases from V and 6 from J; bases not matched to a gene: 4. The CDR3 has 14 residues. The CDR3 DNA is TGTGCCAGCAGTACTAGCGGGGGTGGTGATACGCAGTATTTT. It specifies CASSTSGGGDTQYF.

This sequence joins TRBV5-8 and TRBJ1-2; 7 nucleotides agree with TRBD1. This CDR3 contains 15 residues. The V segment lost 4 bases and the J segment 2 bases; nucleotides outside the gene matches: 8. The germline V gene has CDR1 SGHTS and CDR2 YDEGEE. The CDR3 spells CASSAELQGNYGYTF. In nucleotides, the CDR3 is TGTGCCAGCAGCGCGGAATTACAGGGGAACTATGGCTACACCTTC.

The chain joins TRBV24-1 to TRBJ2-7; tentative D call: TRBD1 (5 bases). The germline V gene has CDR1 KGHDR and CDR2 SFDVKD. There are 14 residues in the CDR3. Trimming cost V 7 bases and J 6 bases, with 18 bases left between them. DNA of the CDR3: TGTGCCACCAGCGGCCCCGGGCAGGGTAGCGAGCAGTACTTC. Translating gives CATSGPGQGSEQYF.

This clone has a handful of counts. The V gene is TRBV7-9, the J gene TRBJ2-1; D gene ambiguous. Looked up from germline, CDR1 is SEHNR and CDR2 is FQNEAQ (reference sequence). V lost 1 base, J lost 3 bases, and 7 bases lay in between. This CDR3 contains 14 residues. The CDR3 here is CASSLGPSYNEQFF. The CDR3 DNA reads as TGTGCCAGCAGCTTAGGTCCTAGCTACAATGAGCAGTTCTTC.

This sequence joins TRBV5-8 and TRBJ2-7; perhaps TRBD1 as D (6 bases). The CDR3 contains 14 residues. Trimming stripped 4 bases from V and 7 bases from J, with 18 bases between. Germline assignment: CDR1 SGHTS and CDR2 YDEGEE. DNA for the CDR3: TGTGCCAGCAGCCCCAGGGGCAACCAAAGGGAGCAGTACTTC. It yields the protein CASSPRGNQREQYF.

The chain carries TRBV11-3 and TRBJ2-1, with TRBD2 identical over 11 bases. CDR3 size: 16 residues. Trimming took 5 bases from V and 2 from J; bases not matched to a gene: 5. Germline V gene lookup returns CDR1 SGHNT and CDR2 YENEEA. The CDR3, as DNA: TGTGCCAGCAGCCCCACTAGCGGGAGTGCCTACAATGAGCAGTTCTTC. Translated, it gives CASSPTSGSAYNEQFF.

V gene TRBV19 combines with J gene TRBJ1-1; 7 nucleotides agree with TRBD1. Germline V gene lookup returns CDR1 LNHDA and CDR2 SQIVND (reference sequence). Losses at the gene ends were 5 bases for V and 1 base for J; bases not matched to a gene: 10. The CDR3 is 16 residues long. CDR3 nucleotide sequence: TGTGCCAGTAGTCCCCGACAGGGCAGGACGAACACTGAAGCTTTCTTT. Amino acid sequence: CASSPRQGRTNTEAFF.

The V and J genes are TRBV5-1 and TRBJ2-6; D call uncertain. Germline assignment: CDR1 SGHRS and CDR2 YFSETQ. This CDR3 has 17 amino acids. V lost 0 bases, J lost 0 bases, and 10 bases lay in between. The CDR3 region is CASSLGLPDSGANVLTF. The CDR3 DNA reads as TGCGCCAGCAGCTTGGGACTCCCAGACTCTGGGGCCAACGTCCTGACTTTC.

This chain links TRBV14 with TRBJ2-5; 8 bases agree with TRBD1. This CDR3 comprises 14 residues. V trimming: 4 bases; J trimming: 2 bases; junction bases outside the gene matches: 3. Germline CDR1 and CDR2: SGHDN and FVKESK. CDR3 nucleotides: TGTGCCAGCAGCCGGGACAGGTCACAAGAGACCCAGTACTTC. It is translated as CASSRDRSQETQYF.